One sample yielded the 18 T cell receptor beta chains listed below, sequenced in a study of blood T cell repertoires in COVID-19. The protocol was immunoSEQ multiplex PCR, while the TCRdb copy is restricted to in-frame clones and leaves out a portion. The sample includes fewer than 80,000 clones, around 73% seen only once; the top ten take 12% to 15%. Sequenced: peripheral blood. These receptors were collected from a man in his 60s with COVID-19, enrolled during active disease.

The V gene is TRBV3-1 (or the pseudogene TRBV3-2), the J gene TRBJ1-2, with TRBD1 matching 10 bases. CDR3 length: 15 residues. V dropped 3 bases and J dropped 4; count of bases not matched to a gene: 5. CDR1 is LGHDT and CDR2 is YNNKEL in the germline V gene (reference sequence). The CDR3 coding sequence is TGTGCCAGCAGCCACCCGGGACAGGGGTCCTATGGCTACACCTTC. Encoded protein: CASSHPGQGSYGYTF.

This chain links TRBV4-1 with TRBJ1-5; D is uncertain. CDR1 and CDR2 from the germline V gene are MGHRA and YSYEKL. The germline V and J ends were trimmed by 0 bases and 4 bases, with 7 bases remaining between them. This CDR3 is 14 amino acids long. The CDR3, as DNA: TGCGCCAGCAGCCAAGATTCCGGGAATCAGCCCCAGCATTTT. Protein product: CASSQDSGNQPQHF.

This sequence joins TRBV27 and TRBJ2-4; 7 bases line up with TRBD2. Germline V lookup: CDR1 MNHEY, CDR2 SMNVEV (reference sequence). The CDR3 sequence is 14 residues long. V lost 5 bases, J lost 6 bases, and 7 bases stayed unmatched. This CDR3 is CASSPLAVRNIQYF. CDR3 nucleotide sequence: TGTGCCAGCAGTCCGCTAGCGGTTAGAAACATTCAGTACTTC.

J is TRBJ2-7 and V is TRBV18; 8 bases map to TRBD2. CDR3 length: 15 amino acids. The V gene's germline CDR1 is KGHSH and CDR2 LQKENI. J gave up 2 bases and V 5 bases, and 8 bases lay outside the gene matches. The DNA of the CDR3 is TGTGCCAGCTCATCCGCCGCGGGAGGCCCCTACGAGCAGTACTTC. The encoded protein is CASSSAAGGPYEQYF.

This clone was recorded a few times. The chain joins TRBV7-2 to TRBJ2-7, with D possibly being TRBD2 (6 bases). V was clipped by 0 bases and J by 2 bases, with 11 bases between them. CDR1 SGHTA and CDR2 FQGNSA come from the germline V gene. This CDR3 region has 15 residues. The CDR3: CASSLAASDTYEQYF. The CDR3, as DNA: TGTGCCAGCAGCTTAGCCGCTAGCGACACCTACGAGCAGTACTTC.

The V gene is TRBV19, the J gene TRBJ2-1; perhaps TRBD2 as D (6 bases). Trimming removed 11 bases from V and 2 bases from J, with 22 bases in between. CDR1 and CDR2 from the germline V gene are LNHDA and SQIVND (reference sequence). The CDR3 covers 16 residues. Written as DNA, the CDR3 is TGTGCCCCTGGGGGAGGCCGGATCTTACCCTACAATGAGCAGTTCTTC. This translates into CAPGGGRILPYNEQFF.

The rearrangement uses TRBV10-3 and TRBJ1-1; weak D call: TRBD1 (6 bases). Trimming removed 9 bases from V and 1 base from J, with 15 bases in between. The V gene's germline CDR1 is ENHRY and CDR2 SYGVKD. The CDR3 contains 14 residues. The CDR3 is CAMGPGGPNTEAFF. The CDR3 DNA follows: TGTGCCATGGGCCCGGGGGGGCCGAACACTGAAGCTTTCTTT.

The chain employs TRBV3-1 (or the pseudogene TRBV3-2) and TRBJ1-1, with 9 bases fitting TRBD1. Germline CDR1 LGHDT, CDR2 YNNKEL (reference sequence). The V gene end was trimmed by 5 bases and the J gene end by 8 bases; junction bases not matched to a gene: 6. There are 13 residues in the CDR3. The CDR3 region is CASSEGQGLEAFF. In DNA, the CDR3 is TGTGCCAGCAGCGAGGGACAGGGTCTGGAAGCTTTCTTT.

This rearrangement joins TRBV24-1 to TRBJ2-1; D is undetermined. This CDR3 contains 11 residues. CDR1 and CDR2 from the germline V gene are KGHDR and SFDVKD. V gave up 8 bases and J gave up 9 bases, with 10 bases separating them. CDR3 residues: CATTSESEQFF. In DNA, the CDR3 is TGTGCCACCACGTCCGAGAGTGAGCAGTTCTTC.

The chain couples TRBV11-2 to TRBJ2-7, with 8 positions matching TRBD1. Looked up from germline, CDR1 is SGHAT and CDR2 is FQNNGV. The J segment lost 3 bases and the V segment lost 3 bases, leaving 1 base of the junction unmatched. The CDR3 covers 13 residues. The CDR3 reads CASSLGQVYEQYF. CDR3 nucleotides: TGTGCCAGCAGCTTGGGACAGGTCTACGAGCAGTACTTC.

The chain employs TRBV3-1 (or the pseudogene TRBV3-2) and TRBJ1-1, with a weak D call TRBD1 (5 bases). V lost 0 bases, J lost 11 bases, and 13 bases lay in between. CDR1 LGHDT and CDR2 YNNKEL come from the germline V gene (reference sequence). The CDR3 length is 13 residues. For the CDR3, the DNA is TGTGCCAGCAGCCAAGATGGAGGGGCCCCGGCTTTCTTT. Amino acid sequence: CASSQDGGAPAFF.

This clone was recorded once. This chain links TRBV10-1 with TRBJ1-1, with TRBD1 matching over 8 bases. The V gene end was trimmed by 6 bases and the J gene end by 4 bases; junction bases not matched to a gene: 7. This CDR3 is 14 amino acids long. Germline V lookup: CDR1 WNHNN, CDR2 SYGVQD (reference sequence). The CDR3 is CASSPGTGRTEAFF. DNA for the CDR3: TGCGCCAGCAGCCCTGGGACAGGACGCACTGAAGCTTTCTTT.

The chain is built from TRBV24-1 and TRBJ1-5; 7 bases are shared with TRBD1. Trimming cost V 9 bases and J 3 bases; bases outside gene matches: 4. The CDR3 extends over 13 amino acids. The germline V gene has CDR1 KGHDR and CDR2 SFDVKD. As DNA, the CDR3 is TGTGCCACCTCCGACAGGGTCAATCAGCCCCAGCATTTT. Translation: CATSDRVNQPQHF.

This clone has just one count. The chain recombines TRBV28 with TRBJ2-1; 9 nucleotides line up with TRBD2. Per the germline V gene, CDR1 is MDHEN and CDR2 is SYDVKM. The CDR3 runs 16 residues. The trim removed 3 bases at V and 1 base at J, leaving 4 bases unmatched. The CDR3 region has the DNA TGTGCCAGCAGTTTTGGCGGGGGGGCGTCCTACAATGAGCAGTTCTTC. As protein: CASSFGGGASYNEQFF.

The rearrangement uses TRBV7-9 and TRBJ1-5, with a weak D call TRBD1 (5 bases). Trimming cost V 1 base and J 1 base, with 14 bases left between them. Germline-derived CDR1 and CDR2 are SEHNR and FQNEAQ (reference sequence). This CDR3 has 17 amino acids. CDR3 in amino acids: CASSLGSGLASNQPQHF. CDR3 in DNA: TGTGCCAGCAGCTTAGGGTCAGGGCTGGCAAGCAATCAGCCCCAGCATTTT.

In this sample, this clone turned up once. The genes are TRBV5-6 and TRBJ2-7; perhaps TRBD2 as D (5 bases). Germline-derived CDR1 and CDR2 are SGHDT and YYEEEE. CDR3 size: 13 residues. V gave up 2 bases and J gave up 3 bases, with 9 bases separating them. CDR3 loop: CASSFRGLYEQYF. As DNA, the CDR3 is TGTGCCAGCAGCTTCCGGGGTCTCTACGAGCAGTACTTC.

This clone was observed once. The V and J genes are TRBV5-4 and TRBJ2-5; 9 nucleotides match TRBD2. Trimming cost V 1 base and J 5 bases; bases outside gene matches: 9. CDR3 length equals 16 residues. Looked up from germline, CDR1 is SGHNT and CDR2 is YYREEE (reference sequence). The CDR3 DNA reads as TGTGCCAGCAGCTTGAATGGCGGGAGGGCCTCGGAGACCCAGTACTTC. Its protein is CASSLNGGRASETQYF.

The gene calls are TRBV29-1 and TRBJ2-2, with D perhaps TRBD2 (6 bases). The germline V gene has CDR1 SQVTM and CDR2 ANQGSEA. The V gene lost 5 bases and the J gene lost 6 bases, with 19 bases spanning the gap. The CDR3 has 15 amino acids. Written as DNA, the CDR3 is TGCAGCGTTCGGTCCTCGCGACGCGGGGCCGGGGAGCTGTTTTTT. Protein product: CSVRSSRRGAGELFF.